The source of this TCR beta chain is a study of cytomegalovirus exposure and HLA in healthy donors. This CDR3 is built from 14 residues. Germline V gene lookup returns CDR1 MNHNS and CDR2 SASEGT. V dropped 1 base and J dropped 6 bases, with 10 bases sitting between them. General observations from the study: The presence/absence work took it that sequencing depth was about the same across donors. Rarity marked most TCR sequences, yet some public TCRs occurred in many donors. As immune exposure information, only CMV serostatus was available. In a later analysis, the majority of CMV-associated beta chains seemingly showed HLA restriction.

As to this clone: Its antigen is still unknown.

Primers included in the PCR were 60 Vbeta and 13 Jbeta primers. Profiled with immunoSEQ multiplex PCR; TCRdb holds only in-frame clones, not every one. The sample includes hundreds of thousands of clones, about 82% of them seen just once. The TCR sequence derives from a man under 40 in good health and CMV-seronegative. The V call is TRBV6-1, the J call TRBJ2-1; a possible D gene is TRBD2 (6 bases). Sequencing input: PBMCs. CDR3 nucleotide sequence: TGTGCCAGCAGTGAAGGGGGACTCTCCAATGAGCAGTTCTTC. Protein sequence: CASSEGGLSNEQFF.